The following is a T cell receptor beta chain sequence with its context. The CDR3 consists of 14 residues. Germline loops: CDR1 SGDLS, CDR2 YYNGEE. Between the trimmed V and J ends, which lost 1 base and 7 bases, there was a span of 11 bases. The assay was immunoSEQ multiplex PCR, and TCRdb's table has in-frame clones only and misses some. Of some 320,000 clones in the sample, over 90% were seen once. The data belong to a study of blood T cell repertoires in COVID-19. Cohorts were assigned according to the clinical history that participants reported. The sequenced material came from PBMCs or T cells enriched from blood (not recorded which). This sequence originates from a young woman who had been exposed to COVID-19. The rearrangement joins TRBV9 to TRBJ2-2; D uncertain. CDR3 residues: CASSVFSTNGELFF. The CDR3 DNA reads TGTGCCAGCAGCGTATTTTCGACAAACGGGGAGCTGTTTTTT.